These 29 T cell receptor beta chains share one sample of origin, sequenced in a study of blood T cell repertoires in COVID-19. Assay used: immunoSEQ multiplex PCR; TCRdb lists only in-frame clones, some missing. The sample includes a few hundred thousand clones, roughly 88% of them seen just once. The sample consisted of PBMCs or T cells enriched from blood (not recorded which). The receptors originated from a woman aged 40 to 50 who had recovered from COVID-19.

The chain joins TRBV27 to TRBJ2-3; 7 bases match TRBD2. The length of the CDR3 is 14 residues. Germline V gene lookup returns CDR1 MNHEY and CDR2 SMNVEV (reference sequence). The V segment lost 10 bases and the J segment 3 bases; nucleotides outside the gene matches: 10. The DNA of the CDR3 is TGTGCCAACCCGCTCGGGGAGGGGACAGATACGCAGTATTTT. Translating gives CANPLGEGTDTQYF.

The CDR3, as DNA: TGTGCCAGCAGGCGACCGGGACAGGGGGGAGACACTGAAGCTTTCTTT. This sequence encodes CASRRPGQGGDTEAFF. The chain carries TRBV2 and TRBJ1-1; 11 bases are shared with TRBD1. Germline loops: CDR1 SNHLY, CDR2 FYNNEI. CDR3 length: 16 amino acids. Losses at the gene ends were 6 bases for V and 3 bases for J; bases not matched to a gene: 9.

This clone was counted a few times. The V call is TRBV27, the J call TRBJ1-1; 7 bases agree with TRBD1. The junction had 14 bases not matched to a gene; V was cut back by 8 bases and J by 5 bases. The V gene's germline CDR1 is MNHEY and CDR2 SMNVEV (reference sequence). CDR3 length equals 15 residues. The CDR3 DNA reads as TGTGCCAGCTACAGGGGTTTGGGATGGGATACTGAAGCTTTCTTT. Translating it yields CASYRGLGWDTEAFF.

This sequence joins TRBV19 and TRBJ2-3; D unclear. V shed 6 bases and J shed 5 bases, with 6 bases lying between them. Germline V lookup: CDR1 LNHDA, CDR2 SQIVND (reference sequence). The CDR3 consists of 11 residues. The CDR3: CASRARDTQYF. The CDR3 coding sequence is TGTGCCAGTAGGGCACGAGATACGCAGTATTTT.

This chain connects TRBV6-5 to TRBJ1-6; D gene unclear. The CDR3 contains 12 residues. From germline, CDR1 is MNHEY and CDR2 SVGAGI. V dropped 0 bases and J dropped 8 bases, with 2 bases sitting between them. The chain's CDR3 is CASSYSDSPLHF. The CDR3 nucleotides are TGTGCCAGCAGTTACTCCGATTCACCCCTCCACTTT.

This clone was recorded only once. J is TRBJ2-1 and V is TRBV5-1, with TRBD2 matching 7 bases. Germline loops: CDR1 SGHRS, CDR2 YFSETQ. CDR3 size: 16 residues. V dropped 6 bases and J dropped 8; count of bases not matched to a gene: 17. The DNA of the CDR3 is TGCGCCAGCACTATCGGGGACTACAATTCCAAGTATGAGCAGTTCTTC. This gives the protein CASTIGDYNSKYEQFF.

This clone turned up a few times. This chain links TRBV24-1 with TRBJ2-2, with TRBD2 as a possible D gene (5 bases). Germline loops: CDR1 KGHDR, CDR2 SFDVKD. The V end was cut by 5 bases, the J end by 2 bases, with 14 bases between. The CDR3 runs 16 residues. The CDR3 spells CATSVAVSGNTGELFF. The DNA for the CDR3 is TGTGCCACCAGTGTTGCGGTCAGCGGCAACACCGGGGAGCTGTTTTTT.

This clone has a single count. The chain has TRBV5-5 and TRBJ1-5, with unresolved D. Germline CDR1 SGHKS, CDR2 YYEKEE (reference sequence). Trimming cost V 4 bases and J 1 base, with 9 bases left between them. The CDR3 is 14 amino acids. CDR3 DNA: TGTGCCAGCAGCCAGACTGGAAGCAATCAGCCCCAGCATTTT. It yields the protein CASSQTGSNQPQHF.

The chain couples TRBV19 to TRBJ1-6; 9 nucleotides line up with TRBD1. The CDR3 is made up of 15 amino acids. Germline CDR1 LNHDA, CDR2 SQIVND (reference sequence). Unmatched junction bases numbered 6, after V lost 6 bases and J lost 6 bases. The CDR3 DNA reads as TGTGCCAGTAGACGGGGACAGGGAGGTAATTCACCCCTCCACTTT. Translated: CASRRGQGGNSPLHF.

This chain uses TRBV5-8 with TRBJ1-2; 8 bases fit TRBD1. The length of the CDR3 is 15 residues. Germline CDR1 and CDR2: SGHTS and YDEGEE. Trimming took 1 base from V and 4 from J; bases not matched to a gene: 6. The CDR3 here is CASSLQGAFGYGYTF. CDR3 DNA: TGTGCCAGCAGCTTGCAGGGGGCGTTCGGCTATGGCTACACCTTC.

This clone was found once. The rearrangement uses TRBV30 and TRBJ1-6; a weak D match, TRBD1 (6 bases). Germline V gene lookup returns CDR1 GTSNPN and CDR2 SVGIG (reference sequence). Trimming took off 0 bases at V and 0 bases at J, with 9 bases between the two ends. This CDR3 has 16 amino acids. The CDR3 here is CAWSVQGSSYNSPLHF. In nucleotides, the CDR3 is TGTGCCTGGAGTGTACAGGGAAGCTCCTATAATTCACCCCTCCACTTT.

V and J are TRBV5-4 and TRBJ1-1, with a possible D match to TRBD1 (5 bases). Trimming removed 2 bases from V and 4 bases from J, with 15 bases in between. The CDR3 loop spans 15 amino acids. In germline, CDR1 is SGHNT, CDR2 YYREEE (reference sequence). The CDR3 DNA is TGTGCCAGCAGCTTAGAGGCAGGGATCCTCACTGAAGCTTTCTTT. The encoded protein is CASSLEAGILTEAFF.

In nucleotides, the CDR3 is TGTGCCAGCAGCTTGTGGGCACCCCTAAACTATGGCTACACCTTC. The encoded protein is CASSLWAPLNYGYTF. V usage is TRBV5-6 and J usage is TRBJ1-2; D unclear. The CDR3 extends over 15 amino acids. Germline lookup yields CDR1 SGHDT and CDR2 YYEEEE. V lost 1 base and J lost 2, with 12 bases in between.

The rearrangement links TRBV6-5 to TRBJ1-2; D remains ambiguous. V lost 6 bases to trimming and J lost 5 bases, with 19 bases between them. The CDR3 is 15 residues long. Germline values: CDR1 MNHEY, CDR2 SVGAGI. CDR3 nucleotides: TGTGCCAGCAGGGGAGTGAAGGAAGCGCGTTATGGCTACACCTTC. It codes for CASRGVKEARYGYTF.

The chain recombines TRBV7-2 with TRBJ1-2; D is possibly TRBD1 (5 bases). The CDR3 has 14 residues. Germline V CDR1 and CDR2: SGHTA, FQGNSA. The germline V and J ends were trimmed by 1 base and 2 bases, with 8 bases remaining between them. This chain's CDR3 is CASSLGQRNYGYTF. The CDR3 region has the DNA TGTGCCAGCAGCTTAGGACAGAGAAACTATGGCTACACCTTC.

The V gene is TRBV24-1, the J gene TRBJ1-5, with D tentatively TRBD1 (5 bases). CDR1 is KGHDR, CDR2 SFDVKD, per germline. The CDR3 consists of 15 residues. The V end lost 0 bases, the J end lost 4 bases, and 9 bases lay between the germline ends. CDR3 protein: CATSDLDSGNQPQHF. The CDR3 DNA is TGTGCCACCAGTGATTTGGACAGTGGGAATCAGCCCCAGCATTTT.

This clone was detected once. The CDR3 sequence: CASRPEGGNEQFF. The CDR3 nucleotides are TGTGCCAGCAGGCCGGAGGGAGGCAATGAGCAGTTCTTC. V gene TRBV14 combines with J gene TRBJ2-1, with a possible D match to TRBD2 (6 bases). Germline V gives CDR1 SGHDN, CDR2 FVKESK. CDR3 size: 13 residues. V was cut by 6 bases and J by 6 bases, with 12 bases left in between.

The rearrangement joins TRBV6-5 to TRBJ2-7, with TRBD2 matching over 9 bases. In germline, CDR1 is MNHEY, CDR2 SVGAGI. J lost 11 bases, V lost 6 bases, and 5 bases had no gene match. The CDR3 is 11 residues long. Here the CDR3 DNA reads TGTGCCAGCAGAGCTAGCGGGACGGAGTACTTC. It translates to CASRASGTEYF.

The chain employs TRBV4-3 and TRBJ2-3, with 7 bases that match TRBD2. The germline V gene has CDR1 LGHNA and CDR2 YSLEER. The junction had 20 bases not matched to a gene; V was cut back by 0 bases and J by 5 bases. The CDR3 contains 20 residues. The CDR3 reads CASSQDLRTGAGRWVDTQYF. The DNA of the CDR3 is TGCGCCAGCAGCCAAGATCTTCGTACGGGCGCCGGGAGGTGGGTAGATACGCAGTATTTT.

The chain has TRBV11-3 and TRBJ1-3; D may be TRBD1 (5 bases). The germline V and J ends were trimmed by 4 bases and 1 base, with 14 bases remaining between them. The CDR3 spans 16 residues. From germline, CDR1 is SGHNT and CDR2 YENEEA. The CDR3 DNA reads as TGTGCCAGCAGCTCACAGAAGGACAATTCTGGAAACACCATATATTTT. Translation gives CASSSQKDNSGNTIYF.

This chain links TRBV19 with TRBJ2-1; possible D gene TRBD2, 6 bases. The CDR3 contains 12 residues. Per germline, CDR1 LNHDA and CDR2 SQIVND (reference sequence). V shed 6 bases and J shed 11 bases, with 14 bases lying between them. CDR3 sequence: CASSMEGLQQFF. In DNA form, the CDR3 reads TGTGCCAGTAGCATGGAGGGACTGCAGCAGTTCTTC.

The V gene is TRBV10-2, the J gene TRBJ2-1; D is perhaps TRBD2 (6 bases). The CDR3 totals 12 residues. The germline CDR1 and CDR2 sequences are WSHSY and SAAADI. V was trimmed by 6 bases and J by 4 bases, leaving 7 bases between them. CDR3 region: CASRTRYNEQFF. Here the CDR3 DNA reads TGCGCCAGCAGGACTAGATACAATGAGCAGTTCTTC.

The CDR3 region has the DNA TGTGCCAGCGTACAGGGACCCAAAGAGACCCAGTACTTC. Its translation is CASVQGPKETQYF. The chain links TRBV3-1 (or the pseudogene TRBV3-2) to TRBJ2-5; tentatively, D is TRBD1 (6 bases). Trimming cost V 8 bases and J 3 bases, with 13 bases left between them. The length of the CDR3 is 13 residues. Germline V lookup: CDR1 LGHDT, CDR2 YNNKEL (reference sequence).

This clone was seen once. The CDR3 spells CASSSPRTEISTDTQYF. CDR3 bases: TGTGCCAGCAGCTCCCCGAGGACAGAAATTAGCACAGATACGCAGTATTTT. This chain links TRBV11-3 with TRBJ2-3; maybe TRBD1 (6 bases). The ends were cut back, 4 bases at V and 0 bases at J, with 17 bases in the middle. The CDR3 runs to 17 residues. Germline lookup yields CDR1 SGHNT and CDR2 YENEEA.

This clone was found a few times. The J gene is TRBJ1-2, the V gene TRBV19; no reliable D call. With 4 bases removed from V and 5 bases from J, the gap between germline ends came to 14 bases. Germline CDR1 reads LNHDA; CDR2 reads SQIVND (reference sequence). CDR3 size: 14 residues. Here the CDR3 reads CASSNKGVLYGYTF. CDR3 DNA sequence: TGTGCCAGTAGTAATAAGGGAGTCCTTTATGGCTACACCTTC.

This clone was observed a single time. The chain carries TRBV6-5 and TRBJ2-2; D is possibly TRBD2 (7 bases). This CDR3 is 15 amino acids long. The V end lost 10 bases, the J end lost 0 bases, and 15 bases lay between the germline ends. Germline CDR1 and CDR2: MNHEY and SVGAGI. The CDR3 DNA follows: TGTGCCATCCCGGGGGGCCTTTCGAACACCGGGGAGCTGTTTTTT. This translates into CAIPGGLSNTGELFF.

This clone is a singleton in its sample. This sequence joins TRBV7-2 and TRBJ2-7, with TRBD2 matching over 11 bases. The ends lost 4 bases at V and 4 bases at J; junction bases unmatched: 6. This CDR3 has 15 residues. Germline V lookup: CDR1 SGHTA, CDR2 FQGNSA. The CDR3 protein is CASSSLAGGLYEQYF. DNA of the CDR3: TGTGCCAGCAGCTCCTTAGCGGGAGGGCTGTACGAGCAGTACTTC.

This chain's CDR3 is CASSLSASGSADTQYF. The CDR3 nucleotides read TGTGCCAGCAGCCTTTCGGCTAGCGGGAGCGCAGATACGCAGTATTTT. The V call is TRBV5-4, the J call TRBJ2-3; 10 nucleotides line up with TRBD2. Germline values: CDR1 SGHNT, CDR2 YYREEE (reference sequence). The CDR3 totals 16 residues. V shed 4 bases, J shed 4 bases, and the junction held 9 bases outside the gene matches. The full variable domain, completed using reference TRBV5-4 and TRBJ2-3, is ETGVTQSPTHLIKTRGQQVTLRCSSQSGHNTVSWYQQALGQGPQFIFQYYREEENGRGNFPPRFSGLQFPNYSSELNVNALELDDSALYLCASSLSASGSADTQYFGPGTRLTVL.

The chain is built from TRBV6-2 or TRBV6-3 and TRBJ2-7; D may be TRBD2 (5 bases). V was shortened by 4 bases and J by 0 bases, with 13 bases between the two germline ends. Germline CDR1 and CDR2: MNHEY and SVGEGT. This CDR3 is 15 amino acids long. The CDR3 here is CASSWTASVSYEQYF. CDR3 nucleotides: TGTGCCAGCAGTTGGACTGCCTCGGTCTCCTACGAGCAGTACTTC.